The 17 T cell receptor beta chains reported below all come from one sample, sequenced in a study of blood T cell repertoires in COVID-19. Clones were read by immunoSEQ multiplex PCR, and TCRdb kept only the in-frame ones, dropping some. Of 65,000 to 75,000 clones listed, about 88% are singletons. Sequenced sample: peripheral blood. The receptor source for this set is a woman in her forties or fifties with active COVID-19.

The chain couples TRBV30 to TRBJ1-1; 8 nucleotides line up with TRBD1. This CDR3 has 14 residues. V trimming: 0 bases; J trimming: 7 bases; junction bases outside the gene matches: 7. Per germline, CDR1 GTSNPN and CDR2 SVGIG (reference sequence). CDR3 protein: CAWSVYRGEGEAFF. The CDR3 region has the DNA TGTGCCTGGAGTGTATACAGGGGGGAGGGTGAAGCTTTCTTT.

The V call is TRBV12-3 or TRBV12-4, the J call TRBJ1-5; D is ambiguous. Trimming cost V 2 bases and J 4 bases, with 6 bases left between them. The CDR3 is 13 residues long. Here the CDR3 reads CASSLLENQPQHF. DNA for the CDR3: TGTGCCAGCAGTTTACTGGAGAATCAGCCCCAGCATTTT.

The chain combines TRBV5-1 with TRBJ2-5; tentative D call: TRBD2 (5 bases). CDR1 is SGHRS and CDR2 is YFSETQ in the germline V gene. CDR3 length: 15 residues. V dropped 3 bases and J dropped 1 base, with 13 bases sitting between them. Here the CDR3 reads CASSYALGVQETQYF. The DNA of the CDR3 is TGCGCCAGCAGCTACGCTCTCGGGGTCCAAGAGACCCAGTACTTC. The entire variable domain, with the rest obtained from reference TRBV5-1 and TRBJ2-5, is as follows: KAGVTQTPRYLIKTRGQQVTLSCSPISGHRSVSWYQQTPGQGLQFLFEYFSETQRNKGNFPGRFSGRQFSNSRSEMNVSTLELGDSALYLCASSYALGVQETQYFGPGTRLLVL.

The gene calls are TRBV9 and TRBJ2-5; TRBD2 matches 11 bases. Germline V gene sequence: CDR1 SGDLS, CDR2 YYNGEE. The CDR3 sequence is 16 residues long. Germline trimming cut 1 base from V and 5 bases from J; bases unmatched to any gene: 7. CDR3 residues: CASSVYTSGSGETQYF. CDR3 in DNA: TGTGCCAGCAGCGTATACACTAGCGGGAGCGGGGAGACCCAGTACTTC.

The genes are TRBV28 and TRBJ1-1; D is ambiguous. The CDR3 consists of 14 residues. V gave up 2 bases and J gave up 1 base, with 8 bases separating them. Germline values: CDR1 MDHEN, CDR2 SYDVKM. The CDR3 sequence: CASSLRGGNTEAFF. In DNA form, the CDR3 reads TGTGCCAGCAGTTTAAGAGGCGGGAACACTGAAGCTTTCTTT.

The chain links TRBV5-5 to TRBJ2-1; the match to TRBD2 covers 7 bases. Trimming removed 4 bases from V and 0 bases from J; junction bases left unmatched: 4. Germline V gives CDR1 SGHKS, CDR2 YYEKEE (reference sequence). This CDR3 has 15 amino acids. This CDR3 is CASSPGGLSYNEQFF. DNA of the CDR3: TGTGCCAGCAGCCCGGGGGGACTCTCCTACAATGAGCAGTTCTTC.

The V and J genes are TRBV7-2 and TRBJ1-2; 9 bases are a match to TRBD1. The germline CDR1 and CDR2 sequences are SGHTA and FQGNSA. Trimming at V came to 0 bases and at J to 8 bases, leaving 7 bases not matched to a gene. This CDR3 is 15 amino acids long. The CDR3 region is CASSLAPRTGAGYTF. CDR3 DNA: TGTGCCAGCAGCTTAGCCCCCCGGACAGGGGCCGGCTACACCTTC.

The chain joins TRBV28 to TRBJ2-7, with 8 bases lining up with TRBD1. The CDR3 runs to 16 residues. The germline V gene has CDR1 MDHEN and CDR2 SYDVKM. J gave up 0 bases and V 6 bases, and 10 bases lay outside the gene matches. This chain's CDR3 is CASSTGGRYSSYEQYF. In nucleotides, the CDR3 is TGTGCCAGCAGCACAGGGGGTCGGTATAGCTCCTACGAGCAGTACTTC.

The chain employs TRBV15 and TRBJ2-1; 16 nucleotides line up with TRBD2. The CDR3 contains 18 residues. The V and J ends lost 3 bases and 3 bases, in that order; junction bases with no gene match: 5. The germline gives CDR1 LNHNV, CDR2 YYDKDF (reference sequence). The CDR3: CATSRGTSGRGGYNEQFF. As DNA, the CDR3 is TGTGCCACCAGCAGGGGGACTAGCGGGAGGGGTGGCTACAATGAGCAGTTCTTC.

The rearrangement uses TRBV5-1 and TRBJ2-1; 9 bases align to TRBD2. J gave up 7 bases and V 4 bases, and 15 bases lay outside the gene matches. In germline, CDR1 is SGHRS, CDR2 YFSETQ. This CDR3 is built from 17 residues. The CDR3 DNA reads TGCGCCAGCAGCCCACGCAATGAAGCGGGAGGTTTAAATGAGCAGTTCTTC. It specifies CASSPRNEAGGLNEQFF.

This chain connects TRBV11-2 to TRBJ2-1; D remains unclear. This CDR3 contains 14 residues. Germline assignment: CDR1 SGHAT and CDR2 FQNNGV. The V and J ends lost 11 bases and 0 bases respectively, with 14 bases between them. The DNA for the CDR3 is TGTGCCGGTAGTGACTTTTTCTCCTACAATGAGCAGTTCTTC. Translating it yields CAGSDFFSYNEQFF.

This clone was recorded only once. The chain recombines TRBV6-5 with TRBJ2-2; no definite D call. Between the trimmed V and J ends, which lost 6 bases and 1 base, there was a span of 3 bases. Per the germline V gene, CDR1 is MNHEY and CDR2 is SVGAGI. The CDR3 loop spans 12 amino acids. The CDR3 DNA reads TGTGCCAGCAGGAGGAACACCGGGGAGCTGTTTTTT. This sequence encodes CASRRNTGELFF.

This CDR3 reads CAWTQGNADEQYF. DNA of the CDR3: TGTGCCTGGACTCAGGGGAACGCCGACGAGCAGTACTTC. The chain links TRBV30 to TRBJ2-7, with TRBD1 as a possible D gene (6 bases). V lost 4 bases and J 5 bases, leaving 15 bases between the germline ends. Germline CDR1 reads GTSNPN; CDR2 reads SVGIG (reference sequence). The CDR3 has 13 amino acids.

The CDR3 DNA sequence: TGCGCCAGCAGCACGGGACAGGTCTATGGCTACACCTTC. It translates to CASSTGQVYGYTF. The rearrangement links TRBV5-1 to TRBJ1-2, with 8 bases fitting TRBD1. With V trimmed by 4 bases and J by 4 bases, 3 bases remained unmatched. The V gene's germline CDR1 is SGHRS and CDR2 YFSETQ. The CDR3 is made up of 13 amino acids.

This chain uses TRBV4-1 with TRBJ2-7; D gene uncertain. This CDR3 contains 15 residues. V shed 0 bases and J shed 1 base, with 10 bases lying between them. Germline-derived CDR1 and CDR2 are MGHRA and YSYEKL. CDR3 sequence (DNA): TGCGCCAGCAGCCAAGAAATATATCCGTCCTACGAGCAGTACTTC. It specifies CASSQEIYPSYEQYF.

The V call is TRBV6-5, the J call TRBJ2-2; TRBD1 might be the D (6 bases). V lost 2 bases and J lost 3, with 10 bases in between. CDR3 size: 15 residues. CDR1 and CDR2 from the germline V gene are MNHEY and SVGAGI. The CDR3 protein is CASSYVQGYTGELFF. Here the CDR3 DNA reads TGTGCCAGCAGTTACGTACAGGGCTACACCGGGGAGCTGTTTTTT.

J is TRBJ2-2 and V is TRBV5-5; D remains ambiguous. The V gene lost 0 bases and the J gene lost 5 bases, with 11 bases spanning the gap. CDR1 and CDR2 (germline): SGHKS, YYEKEE (reference sequence). This CDR3 is built from 15 residues. The CDR3 DNA sequence: TGTGCCAGCAGCTTGGCTCGAGCGTGGACCGGGGAGCTGTTTTTT. This encodes CASSLARAWTGELFF. The full variable domain, rest sourced from reference TRBV5-5 and TRBJ2-2, is DAGVTQSPTHLIKTRGQQVTLRCSPISGHKSVSWYQQVLGQGPQFIFQYYEKEERGRGNFPDRFSARQFPNYSSELNVNALLLGDSALYLCASSLARAWTGELFFGEGSRLTVL.